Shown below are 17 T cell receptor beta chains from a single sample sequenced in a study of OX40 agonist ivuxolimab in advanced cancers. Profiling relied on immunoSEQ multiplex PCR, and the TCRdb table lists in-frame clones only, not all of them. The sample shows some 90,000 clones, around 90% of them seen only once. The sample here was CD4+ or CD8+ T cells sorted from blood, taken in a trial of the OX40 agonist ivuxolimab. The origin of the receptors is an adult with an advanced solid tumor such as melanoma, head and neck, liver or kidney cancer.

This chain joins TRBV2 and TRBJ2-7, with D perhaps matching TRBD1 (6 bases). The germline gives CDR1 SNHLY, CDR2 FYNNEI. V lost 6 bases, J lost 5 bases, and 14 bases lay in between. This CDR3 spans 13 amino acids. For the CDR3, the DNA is TGTGCCAGCAGGGACAGACGTGGCAACGAGCAGTACTTC. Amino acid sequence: CASRDRRGNEQYF.

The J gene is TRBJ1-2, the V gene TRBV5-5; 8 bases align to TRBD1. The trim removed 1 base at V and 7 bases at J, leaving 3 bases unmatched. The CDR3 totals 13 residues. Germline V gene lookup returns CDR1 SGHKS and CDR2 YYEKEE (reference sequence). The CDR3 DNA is TGTGCCAGCAGCTTGCAGGGGGCGTCTGGCTACACCTTC. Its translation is CASSLQGASGYTF.

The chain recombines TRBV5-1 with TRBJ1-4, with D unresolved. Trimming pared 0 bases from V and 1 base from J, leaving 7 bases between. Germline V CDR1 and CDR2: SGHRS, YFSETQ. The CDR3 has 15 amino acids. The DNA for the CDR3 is TGCGCCAGCAGCTTGGTTGGCGGAACTAATGAAAAACTGTTTTTT. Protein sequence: CASSLVGGTNEKLFF.

This CDR3 reads CASSRSGGSYNEQFF. The DNA of the CDR3 is TGTGCCAGCAGCCGTAGCGGAGGCTCCTACAATGAGCAGTTCTTC. V usage is TRBV7-2 and J usage is TRBJ2-1, with D possibly matching TRBD2 (6 bases). The V end lost 5 bases, the J end lost 0 bases, and 11 bases lay between the germline ends. This CDR3 spans 15 amino acids. Germline-derived CDR1 and CDR2 are SGHTA and FQGNSA.

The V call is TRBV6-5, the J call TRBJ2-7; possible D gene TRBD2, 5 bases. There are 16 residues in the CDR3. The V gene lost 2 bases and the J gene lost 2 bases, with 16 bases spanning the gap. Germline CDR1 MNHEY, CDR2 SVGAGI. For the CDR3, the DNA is TGTGCCAGCAGTTACACATCGCCGGGAACCCCCTACGAGCAGTACTTC. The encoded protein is CASSYTSPGTPYEQYF.

The CDR3 loop reads CASSFGEAETQYF. The CDR3 coding sequence is TGTGCCAGCAGTTTCGGGGAGGCGGAGACCCAGTACTTC. This chain joins TRBV28 and TRBJ2-5, with D perhaps TRBD2 (6 bases). The CDR3 spans 13 residues. CDR1 is MDHEN, CDR2 SYDVKM, per germline. The V and J ends lost 3 bases and 5 bases respectively, with 10 bases between them.

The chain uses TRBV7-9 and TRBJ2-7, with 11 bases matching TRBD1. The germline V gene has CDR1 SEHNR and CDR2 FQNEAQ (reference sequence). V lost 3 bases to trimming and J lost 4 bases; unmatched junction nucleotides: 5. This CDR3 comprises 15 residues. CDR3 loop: CASSFGTGGRYEQYF. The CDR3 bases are TGTGCCAGCAGCTTCGGGACAGGGGGGAGATACGAGCAGTACTTC. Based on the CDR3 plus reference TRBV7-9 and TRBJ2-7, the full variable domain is DTGVSQNPRHKITKRGQNVTFRCDPISEHNRLYWYRQTLGQGPEFLTYFQNEAQLEKSRLLSDRFSAERPKGSFSTLEIQRTEQGDSAMYLCASSFGTGGRYEQYFGPGTRLTVT.

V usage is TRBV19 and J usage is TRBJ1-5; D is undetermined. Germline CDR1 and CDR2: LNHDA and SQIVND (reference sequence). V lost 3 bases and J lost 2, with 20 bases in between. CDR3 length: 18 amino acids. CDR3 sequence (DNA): TGTGCCAGTAGTATCCGGCAGGTCGGAAGGAGGGGCAATCAGCCCCAGCATTTT. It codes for CASSIRQVGRRGNQPQHF.

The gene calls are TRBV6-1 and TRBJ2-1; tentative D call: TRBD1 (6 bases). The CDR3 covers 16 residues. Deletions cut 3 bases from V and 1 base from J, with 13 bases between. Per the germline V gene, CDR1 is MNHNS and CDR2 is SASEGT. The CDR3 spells CASSDRTVRSYNEQFF. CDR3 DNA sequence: TGTGCCAGCAGTGATAGGACAGTGAGATCCTACAATGAGCAGTTCTTC.

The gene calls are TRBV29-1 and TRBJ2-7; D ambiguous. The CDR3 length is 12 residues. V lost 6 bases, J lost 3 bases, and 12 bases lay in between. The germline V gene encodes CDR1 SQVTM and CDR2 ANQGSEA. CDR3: CSVVIYSYEQYF. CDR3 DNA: TGCAGCGTGGTCATATACAGCTACGAGCAGTACTTC.

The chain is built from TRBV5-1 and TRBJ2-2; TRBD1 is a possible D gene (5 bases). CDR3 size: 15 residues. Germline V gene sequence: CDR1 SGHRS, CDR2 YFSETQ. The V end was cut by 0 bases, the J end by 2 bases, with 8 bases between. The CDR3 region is CASSLAGSNTGELFF. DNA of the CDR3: TGCGCCAGCAGCTTGGCAGGGTCAAACACCGGGGAGCTGTTTTTT.

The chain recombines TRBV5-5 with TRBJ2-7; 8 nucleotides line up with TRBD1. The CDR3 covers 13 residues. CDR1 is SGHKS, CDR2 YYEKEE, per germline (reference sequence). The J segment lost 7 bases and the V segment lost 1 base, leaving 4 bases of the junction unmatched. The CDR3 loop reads CASSLQGAREQYF. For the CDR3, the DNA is TGTGCCAGCAGCTTGCAGGGGGCACGGGAGCAGTACTTC.

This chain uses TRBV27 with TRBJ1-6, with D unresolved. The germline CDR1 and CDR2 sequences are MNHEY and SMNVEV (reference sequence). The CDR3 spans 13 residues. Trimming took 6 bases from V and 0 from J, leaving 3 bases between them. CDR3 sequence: CASSSSYNSPLHF. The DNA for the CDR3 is TGTGCCAGCAGCAGCTCCTATAATTCACCCCTCCACTTT.

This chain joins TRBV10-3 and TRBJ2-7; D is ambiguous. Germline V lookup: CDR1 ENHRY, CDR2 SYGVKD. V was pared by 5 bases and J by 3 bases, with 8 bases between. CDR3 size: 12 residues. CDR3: CAISPGNYEQYF. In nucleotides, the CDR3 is TGTGCCATCAGTCCGGGCAACTACGAGCAGTACTTC.

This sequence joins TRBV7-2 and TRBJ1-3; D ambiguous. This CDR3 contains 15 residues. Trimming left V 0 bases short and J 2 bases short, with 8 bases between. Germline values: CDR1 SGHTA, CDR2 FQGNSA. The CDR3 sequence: CASSLAGGTGNTIYF. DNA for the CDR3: TGTGCCAGCAGCTTAGCGGGAGGAACTGGAAACACCATATATTTT. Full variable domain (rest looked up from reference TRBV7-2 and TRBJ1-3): GAGVSQSPSNKVTEKGKDVELRCDPISGHTALYWYRQSLGQGLEFLIYFQGNSAPDKSGLPSDRFSAERTGGSVSTLTIQRTQQEDSAVYLCASSLAGGTGNTIYFGEGSWLTVV.

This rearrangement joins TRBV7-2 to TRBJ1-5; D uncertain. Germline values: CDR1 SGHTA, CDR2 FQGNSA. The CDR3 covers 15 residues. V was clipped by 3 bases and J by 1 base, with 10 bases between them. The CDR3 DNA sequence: TGTGCCAGCAGCTTTGCGGGCTTGAGCAATCAGCCCCAGCATTTT. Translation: CASSFAGLSNQPQHF. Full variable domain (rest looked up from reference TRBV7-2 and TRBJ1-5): GAGVSQSPSNKVTEKGKDVELRCDPISGHTALYWYRQSLGQGLEFLIYFQGNSAPDKSGLPSDRFSAERTGGSVSTLTIQRTQQEDSAVYLCASSFAGLSNQPQHFGDGTRLSIL.

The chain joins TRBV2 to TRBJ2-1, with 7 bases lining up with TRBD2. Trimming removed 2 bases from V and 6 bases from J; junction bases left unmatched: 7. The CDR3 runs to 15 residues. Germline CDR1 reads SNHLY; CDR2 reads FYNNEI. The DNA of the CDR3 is TGTGCCAGCAGTGAATTAGTAGCGGGCCGCAATGAGCAGTTCTTC. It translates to CASSELVAGRNEQFF.